One and the same sample provided the 24 T cell receptor beta chains below, sequenced in a study of robustness of blood B and T cell sequencing. The template for TCR beta quantification was mRNA, not genomic DNA. A 5' template-switch oligo added a universal priming site during cDNA synthesis. Each cDNA molecule was tagged by a 12-nucleotide random UMI. TCRdb called the PCR reads again in MiXCR, with one record for every CDR3 protein. This table holds thousands of distinct CDR3 sequences, roughly three fifths found once. What was sequenced was peripheral blood. Source of these receptors: a human donor in good health.

The V call is TRBV18, the J call TRBJ1-2, with a possible D match to TRBD1 (6 bases). From germline, CDR1 is KGHSH and CDR2 LQKENI. The CDR3 has 15 residues. The germline V and J ends were trimmed by 3 bases and 3 bases, with 14 bases remaining between them. CDR3 sequence reads: CASSPKDRSHYGYTF. The DNA for the CDR3 is TGTGCCAGCTCACCGAAGGACAGATCCCACTATGGCTACACCTTC. Based on the CDR3 plus reference TRBV18 and TRBJ1-2, the full variable domain is NAGVMQNPRHLVRRRGQEARLRCSPMKGHSHVYWYRQLPEEGLKFMVYLQKENIIDESGMPKERFSAEFPKEGPSILRIQQVVRGDSAAYFCASSPKDRSHYGYTFGSGTRLTVV.

The sample holds a few counts of this clonotype. The chain combines TRBV20-1 with TRBJ2-2; 11 positions match TRBD1. The junction had 12 bases not matched to a gene; V was cut back by 5 bases and J by 4 bases. In germline, CDR1 is DFQATT, CDR2 SNEGSKA (reference sequence). The length of the CDR3 is 17 residues. CDR3 loop: CSAGGTGGPGGTGELFF. For the CDR3, the DNA is TGCAGTGCTGGAGGGACAGGGGGGCCCGGGGGCACCGGGGAGCTGTTTTTT.

The chain links TRBV30 to TRBJ2-5; D not resolved. CDR3 size: 12 residues. Germline CDR1 GTSNPN, CDR2 SVGIG (reference sequence). V dropped 0 bases and J dropped 3 bases, with 5 bases sitting between them. DNA of the CDR3: TGTGCCTGGAGTGTCCATAAAGAGACCCAGTACTTC. Its translation is CAWSVHKETQYF.

The chain carries TRBV6-1 and TRBJ2-6, with TRBD1 as a possible D gene (5 bases). Germline V gene sequence: CDR1 MNHNS, CDR2 SASEGT. The length of the CDR3 is 19 residues. Trimming pared 4 bases from V and 1 base from J, leaving 20 bases between. CDR3 bases: TGTGCCAGCAGTGGACGGGTCAGCAGGGATCGGTCTGGGGCCAACGTCCTGACTTTC. Its translation is CASSGRVSRDRSGANVLTF.

This clonotype was seen a single time. The chain is built from TRBV10-3 and TRBJ1-1; D call uncertain. CDR3 size: 13 residues. Germline CDR1 reads ENHRY; CDR2 reads SYGVKD. Trimming removed 0 bases at V and 3 bases at J, with 5 bases between. The DNA of the CDR3 is TGTGCCATCAGTGAGTCAGGGTACACTGAAGCTTTCTTT. It codes for CAISESGYTEAFF.

The rearrangement links TRBV18 to TRBJ2-1; 8 nucleotides match TRBD2. The CDR3 contains 15 residues. Unmatched junction bases numbered 5, after V lost 4 bases and J lost 3 bases. In germline, CDR1 is KGHSH, CDR2 LQKENI. The CDR3 DNA is TGTGCCAGCTCACGCGGACTAGCAGACTACAATGAGCAGTTCTTC. Translation gives CASSRGLADYNEQFF.

This clonotype showed up just a few times. This chain links TRBV6-5 with TRBJ2-1, with a weak D call TRBD2 (5 bases). V was cut by 4 bases and J by 8 bases, with 15 bases left in between. The germline V gene encodes CDR1 MNHEY and CDR2 SVGAGI. CDR3 length: 14 amino acids. This CDR3 reads CASSLVQPGDEQFF. As DNA, the CDR3 is TGTGCCAGCAGTTTGGTGCAGCCCGGGGATGAGCAGTTCTTC.

Only one count was recorded for this clonotype. This chain links TRBV6-5 with TRBJ1-2; a possible D gene is TRBD1 (5 bases). CDR3 length: 14 amino acids. V was pared by 4 bases and J by 5 bases, with 14 bases between. Germline CDR1 MNHEY, CDR2 SVGAGI. CDR3 DNA sequence: TGTGCCAGCAGTTCTCTCAGGGCGGGGTATGGCTACACCTTC. It encodes CASSSLRAGYGYTF.

In this sample, this clonotype turned up a few times. This sequence joins TRBV29-1 and TRBJ1-2; D gene ambiguous. Germline CDR1 is SQVTM and CDR2 is ANQGSEA. Trimming cost V 1 base and J 7 bases, with 19 bases left between them. This CDR3 contains 15 residues. The CDR3 here is CSVEAHAEEIGGYTF. CDR3 DNA sequence: TGCAGCGTTGAAGCCCATGCGGAGGAGATCGGTGGCTACACCTTC.

This chain links TRBV20-1 with TRBJ1-1; D gene ambiguous. Germline assignment: CDR1 DFQATT and CDR2 SNEGSKA (reference sequence). This CDR3 has 16 residues. The V gene lost 1 base and the J gene lost 1 base, with 16 bases spanning the gap. CDR3 bases: TGCAGTGCTAGAGGGAGCCCCCCGATGAGGAACACTGAAGCTTTCTTT. Amino acid sequence: CSARGSPPMRNTEAFF.

In nucleotides, the CDR3 is TGTGCCAGCAGCCCAAGGACTAGCGGGGACCATGAGCAGTTCTTC. Protein: CASSPRTSGDHEQFF. The chain carries TRBV11-3 and TRBJ2-1, with 12 bases identical to TRBD2. The CDR3 is made up of 15 amino acids. CDR1 is SGHNT and CDR2 is YENEEA in the germline V gene. With 5 bases clipped from V and 8 bases from J, the junction kept 7 bases outside the gene matches.

The chain employs TRBV6-5 and TRBJ1-1; D possibly corresponds to TRBD1 (5 bases). The V end lost 4 bases, the J end lost 5 bases, and 17 bases lay between the germline ends. The CDR3 covers 15 residues. Germline CDR1 and CDR2: MNHEY and SVGAGI. CDR3 nucleotides: TGTGCCAGCAGTTTCTCCTGGGGGGGGAGTACTGAAGCTTTCTTT. Protein sequence: CASSFSWGGSTEAFF.

The chain carries TRBV12-3 or TRBV12-4 and TRBJ1-2, with unresolved D. The CDR3 covers 15 residues. The ends were cut back, 5 bases at V and 8 bases at J, with 21 bases in the middle. DNA for the CDR3: TGTGCCAGCAGTCCTGATATGGGATCCTTGAGGGGCTACACCTTC. This codes for CASSPDMGSLRGYTF.

This clonotype was picked up a small number of times. The chain couples TRBV30 to TRBJ1-2; 9 bases match TRBD1. V shed 3 bases, J shed 8 bases, and the junction held 10 bases outside the gene matches. Germline V lookup: CDR1 GTSNPN, CDR2 SVGIG (reference sequence). This CDR3 spans 14 amino acids. In DNA, the CDR3 is TGTGCCTGGAGGGGGACAGGGAGGATCCCAGGCTACACCTTC. This translates into CAWRGTGRIPGYTF.

The chain combines TRBV5-1 with TRBJ1-1, with D unresolved. The CDR3 is 15 residues long. Germline assignment: CDR1 SGHRS and CDR2 YFSETQ. V was shortened by 4 bases and J by 4 bases, with 17 bases between the two germline ends. The CDR3 protein is CASSPLTGMSTEAFF. CDR3 bases: TGCGCCAGCAGCCCGCTCACCGGGATGAGCACTGAAGCTTTCTTT.

The chain joins TRBV5-6 to TRBJ1-2; 9 bases align to TRBD1. Germline trimming cut 4 bases from V and 8 bases from J; bases unmatched to any gene: 12. CDR1 is SGHDT and CDR2 is YYEEEE in the germline V gene. The CDR3 covers 15 residues. The chain's CDR3 is CASSVRDREFIGYTF. The CDR3 nucleotides read TGTGCCAGCAGCGTTCGGGACAGGGAATTTATAGGCTACACCTTC.

The rearrangement links TRBV20-1 to TRBJ2-2, with D possibly being TRBD2 (6 bases). With 3 bases removed from V and 7 bases from J, the gap between germline ends came to 21 bases. CDR1 is DFQATT, CDR2 SNEGSKA, per germline (reference sequence). The CDR3 is made up of 16 amino acids. The CDR3 spells CSASGLGGFGNGELFF. The CDR3 coding sequence is TGCAGTGCTAGTGGTTTGGGGGGATTTGGTAACGGGGAGCTGTTTTTT.

The genes are TRBV18 and TRBJ1-1; TRBD1 might be the D (6 bases). Germline V gene data show CDR1 as KGHSH and CDR2 as LQKENI. This CDR3 has 15 amino acids. The germline V and J ends were trimmed by 2 bases and 5 bases, with 15 bases remaining between them. CDR3 protein: CASSPLRGPETEAFF. The CDR3 bases are TGTGCCAGCTCACCATTGCGGGGGCCGGAAACTGAAGCTTTCTTT. The entire variable domain, with the rest obtained from reference TRBV18 and TRBJ1-1, is as follows: NAGVMQNPRHLVRRRGQEARLRCSPMKGHSHVYWYRQLPEEGLKFMVYLQKENIIDESGMPKERFSAEFPKEGPSILRIQQVVRGDSAAYFCASSPLRGPETEAFFGQGTRLTVV.

The chain carries TRBV10-3 and TRBJ1-6; D gene unclear. The V end was cut by 6 bases, the J end by 7 bases, with 7 bases between. Germline-derived CDR1 and CDR2 are ENHRY and SYGVKD. CDR3 length: 12 residues. CDR3 DNA: TGTGCCATCAGGTCCCCGAATTCACCCCTCCACTTT. This sequence encodes CAIRSPNSPLHF.

The chain combines TRBV15 with TRBJ1-5; perhaps TRBD1 as D (5 bases). From germline, CDR1 is LNHNV and CDR2 YYDKDF (reference sequence). V lost 5 bases and J lost 5, with 16 bases in between. The CDR3 extends over 15 amino acids. CDR3 DNA sequence: TGTGCCACCAGCCGGGACGGTAGTAGAGATCAGCCCCAGCATTTT. Translation gives CATSRDGSRDQPQHF.

This chain connects TRBV10-1 to TRBJ1-1; 11 nucleotides line up with TRBD1. CDR1 is WNHNN, CDR2 SYGVQD, per germline (reference sequence). Germline trimming cut 4 bases from V and 11 bases from J; bases unmatched to any gene: 6. The CDR3 is made up of 13 amino acids. CDR3 DNA sequence: TGCGCCAGCAGTGGCGGACAGGGGGCTTTGGCTTTCTTT. Amino acid sequence: CASSGGQGALAFF.

The chain has TRBV6-1 and TRBJ2-1; 14 positions agree with TRBD2. CDR1 and CDR2 (germline): MNHNS, SASEGT. V was clipped by 5 bases and J by 4 bases; unmatched bases: 4. The CDR3 loop spans 16 amino acids. The CDR3 DNA sequence: TGTGCCAGCAGTACGAGGACTAGCGGGGGGTACAATGAGCAGTTCTTC. It codes for CASSTRTSGGYNEQFF.

The V call is TRBV13, the J call TRBJ1-2; tentative D call: TRBD1 (6 bases). CDR3 length: 15 amino acids. Between the trimmed V and J ends, which lost 4 bases and 8 bases, there was a span of 20 bases. CDR1 and CDR2 (germline): PRHDT, FYEKMQ (reference sequence). The CDR3 sequence: CASSSVGQGRIGYTF. Written as DNA, the CDR3 is TGTGCCAGCAGCTCGGTCGGGCAGGGGCGTATCGGCTACACCTTC. The entire variable domain, with the rest obtained from reference TRBV13 and TRBJ1-2, is as follows: AAGVIQSPRHLIKEKRETATLKCYPIPRHDTVYWYQQGPGQDPQFLISFYEKMQSDKGSIPDRFSAQQFSDYHSELNMSSLELGDSALYFCASSSVGQGRIGYTFGSGTRLTVV.

J is TRBJ1-1 and V is TRBV20-1, with D unclear. This CDR3 contains 11 residues. Germline CDR1 is DFQATT and CDR2 is SNEGSKA (reference sequence). The V gene lost 3 bases and the J gene lost 0 bases, with 2 bases spanning the gap. The CDR3 reads CSASLNTEAFF. The CDR3 DNA reads TGCAGTGCTAGCTTGAACACTGAAGCTTTCTTT.